A single T cell receptor (beta chain) is shown here with its context. Which antigen it targets is not known. The record originates from a study of cytomegalovirus exposure and HLA in healthy donors (dated by TCRdb to about 2017). About the full investigation: An earlier analysis of about 560 of the donors reported about 280 Gb of sequence data and 117 million unique TCR beta sequences obtained from roughly 180 million T cells. Approximately 300 gigabases of sequencing data and around 80 million unique TCR sequences made up an early release that covered about 640 HLA-typed donors. Of the roughly 390 genotyped donors, 81% were placed in the genetic ancestry cluster associated with self-reported Caucasian donors. The study was designed to test whether signatures of past pathogen exposure could be identified by cataloging public T cell receptors. The T cell repertoires of under 700 subjects were profiled by immunosequencing and related to cytomegalovirus serostatus. Along with the roughly 670-subject first cohort, a separate validation cohort of some 130 different subjects was used. High-throughput TCR immunosequencing, statistical association of individual TCRs with disease status, and machine learning were combined to predict cytomegalovirus infection status. A later analysis re-analyzed previously published TCR beta repertoires from approximately 670 donors and added high-resolution HLA genotyping to study TCR occurrence patterns. Rather than using new phenotypic data, the later analysis identified candidate immune exposures from TCR beta sequences and from how often those sequences occurred across donors. An earlier analysis of around 540 of the donors applied high-throughput TCR beta sequencing to assess whether each TCR beta V gene segment acted as functional or pseudogenic. Alongside the repertoire data, information on donor age, sex, ethnicity and CMV serostatus was compiled. A later genetic analysis used genome-wide SNP genotypes for about three fifths of the roughly 700 donors, treating that subset as a discovery cohort. All discovery cohort repertoires had been generated on a single sequencing platform. HLA typing covered class I and class II loci at four-digit resolution. Typing coverage varied by locus: about 620-630 donors for A, B, C, DRB1 and DQB1; 500 to 550 for DQA1; around 610 for DPA1; fewer than 480 for DPB1. Roughly 5 DR-DQ haplotypes were treated as single units for association and clustering because of strong linkage in the cohort. Across 398 genotyped donors of the cohort, an average of roughly 250,000 unique TCR beta nucleotide sequences per donor were sequenced, and about a sixth of those sequences were non-productive. Summary of the overall study and its limitations: According to a later analysis, TCR association rates differed among HLA loci, with DRB1 alleles showing the most associated TCRs and HLA-C alleles showing the fewest. The presence/absence analyses assumed that sequencing depth was roughly uniform across donors, and that assumption may not be true. Only TCR beta chains were sequenced in this cohort, and the absence of alpha or paired-chain data limited detectable features. In vitro tests confirmed that a few of the cytomegalovirus-associated TCR beta chains recognize cytomegalovirus antigens. The only immune exposure information available for the cohort was CMV serostatus. In an earlier analysis of under 600 of the donors, most TCR beta V segments were observed in productive rearrangements about 87% or about 30% of the time, broadly matching IMGT annotations. A cluster of highly shared sequence variants was judged likely to be a technical artifact of the sequencing pipeline. Because HLA typing was unavailable for some donors at each locus, only the typed subset was used in association tests. According to a later analysis, parvovirus B19, influenza, CMV and Epstein-Barr virus appeared linked to several top co-occurrence clusters. Correlated functional status among segregating V segments might reflect linkage disequilibrium, but an unknown experimental factor could not be ruled out. Because counts were too low, some 17 rarely observed V segments, including chromosome 9 orphons, were left out of the earlier analysis of a few hundred of the donors. In a later genetic analysis, a missense DCLRE1C variant was associated with V-gene and J-gene trimming of TCR beta chains, and the association was replicated in an independent cohort. It was suggested by the authors that the approach could potentially be generalized to other disease states and immunological phenotypes. While some public TCRs were present in many individuals, most TCR sequences turned up only very rarely across donors. Cytomegalovirus status was reported to be diagnosed by the classifier with high specificity and sensitivity in both the original and validation cohorts. Strong co-occurrence of HLA alleles, especially DR and DQ, made assigning TCR associations to individual alleles difficult. Some IMGT-functional V segments, including TRBV6-2 and TRBV6-3, could not be distinguished by the 87-base-pair reads and were therefore excluded. A later analysis found that HLA-associated TCR beta chains were more clonally expanded and had lower generation probabilities than equally common non-associated chains. In the study, around 160 TCR beta chains were listed as associated with cytomegalovirus. At a false discovery rate of 0.05, a later analysis linked about 16,000 TCR beta sequences to specific HLA alleles. In a later genetic analysis, fewer N-insertions in productive TCRs were reported among donors in an Asian-associated ancestry cluster than the roughly 640-donor mean. According to a later analysis, most CMV-associated TCR beta chains appeared to be HLA-restricted, and the HLA associations seemed to be driven largely by CMV exposure. A further reported finding was that TCR beta sequences accurately predicted the HLA-A and HLA-B alleles for most subjects in the first cohort.

To prepare the library, the immunoSEQ multiplex PCR assay was applied. For the multiplex PCR, a mixture combining 60 forward primers for TCR Vbeta segments and 13 reverse primers for TCR Jbeta segments was used. The CDR3 region of rearranged TCR beta genes was amplified from genomic DNA by a multiplex PCR assay. The Illumina HiSeq System was used to sequence the amplified TCR beta libraries as 87-base-pair reads. As for the original processing: A later analysis tallied roughly 78 million unique TCR beta chains across the 700 or so repertoires, and about 10 million of those chains were shared by two or more donors. To remove PCR and sequencing errors, raw reads were error-corrected and collapsed into unique sequences using a nearest-neighbor algorithm that merged closely related sequences. V, D and J gene segments were assigned by aligning CDR3 sequences to IMGT reference sequences. For a sequence to be retained, a match of at least six nucleotides was required to both a V gene segment and a J gene segment. A rearrangement counted as productive if the CDR3 had no stop codons and remained in frame with V and J, and every other rearrangement counted as non-productive. CDR3 was defined by IMGT convention, running from the second conserved V-encoded cysteine to the conserved J-encoded phenylalanine. The earlier analysis of more than 450 of the donors excluded sequences that lacked an unambiguous match to a single V gene segment. In an earlier analysis of several hundred of the donors, V segments were called functional above 56.7% productive rearrangements and were called segregating when the between-donor standard deviation exceeded 5%. To diagnose cytomegalovirus status from the catalog of TCR beta chain sequences, a statistical classification framework was built. V and J gene assignment, in a later analysis, came from comparing TCR nucleotide sequences with IMGT/GENE-DB human TR gene sequences. Using the TCRdist pipeline, a later analysis assigned CDR3 sequences along with most-parsimonious VDJ recombination scenarios. A later analysis defined each TCR beta chain by its CDR3 amino acid sequence plus V-gene family, and excluded reads lacking a unique V-gene family. To address suspected cross-contamination and a sequencing artifact, a later analysis removed around 600 highly shared, low-generation-probability nucleotide sequences. In a later analysis, a clonal expansion index was calculated for each public chain from normalized within-repertoire ranks of inferred template counts. Generation probabilities in a later analysis came from a VDJ recombination model fitted to out-of-frame rearrangements, and those results were checked against IGoR. In a later analysis, hypergeometric tests were used to score TCR-TCR, TCR-HLA and TCR-CMV co-occurrence, with a repertoire-size bias correction applied to TCR pairs. A later analysis estimated false discovery rates by permuting HLA or CMV assignments 20 times. In a later analysis, co-occurring TCRs were grouped with DBSCAN, and TCRdist sequence similarity was added when clustering was performed within HLA-allele-positive subsets. For co-occurrence clustering, repertoires with fewer than 30,000 or more than 120,000 public chains were excluded, along with several repertoires with anomalous nucleotide sharing. Not all clones reach the TCRdb copy of this immuneACCESS table, which keeps in-frame sequences only. Checked studies attribute under half of the gap to unresolved V genes and leave the rest unexplained. V and J calls and clone size come straight from that table; D and trimming were deduced from the DNA. The table for this sample records some 55,000 clones. Of the sample, 6.5% to 8% falls within the top ten clones.

The cohort comprised under 700 healthy bone marrow donors. All cohort members were sampled while nominally healthy, although unrecorded immune exposures were likely present. The donor tested CMV seronegative, placing the donor among the 350 or so seronegative members of the cohort. A peripheral blood sample was collected from each donor, and TCR beta sequencing was performed on peripheral blood mononuclear cells. The Qiagen DNeasy Blood Extraction Kit was used to extract genomic DNA from the blood cell samples. Cut back by 4 bases and 3 bases, the V and J ends lie 30 bases apart. The CDR3 numbers 20 residues from cysteine through phenylalanine. Of the read, only the CDR3 DNA is kept; its 60 bases are in frame from base 1. Reading the germline V gene gives CDR1 SGHRS and CDR2 YFSETQ.

The receptor was derived from a woman in her thirties or forties in good health and CMV-seronegative. The specimen was PBMCs. Recombination connected TRBV5-1 to TRBJ2-3; the D gene is possibly TRBD2, with 7 bases matching. CDR3 protein: CASSAKQGRGAGEPTDTQYF. The base sequence is TGCGCCAGCAGCGCCAAACAGGGTAGAGGGGCGGGGGAGCCGACAGATACGCAGTATTTT. The CDR3, completed at both ends by the reference TRBV5-1 and TRBJ2-3 genes, gives the full variable domain KAGVTQTPRYLIKTRGQQVTLSCSPISGHRSVSWYQQTPGQGLQFLFEYFSETQRNKGNFPGRFSGRQFSNSRSEMNVSTLELGDSALYLCASSAKQGRGAGEPTDTQYFGPGTRLTVL.